Listed here are 3 T cell receptor beta chains from one sample, sequenced in a study of monozygotic twins with inflammatory bowel disease. Each CDR3 protein gets one entry in TCRdb, which reprocessed the 5' RACE reads and gives no DNA. The sample has over 150,000 distinct CDR3 sequences; the top ten hold 2.4%. The material sequenced was blood. Source of these receptors: a human donor with ulcerative colitis or Crohn's disease, or a healthy co-twin of an affected twin (not recorded which).

This CDR3 reads CASSPYYESEQFF. This chain uses TRBV18 with TRBJ2-1. CDR3 size: 13 residues. Germline values: CDR1 KGHSH, CDR2 LQKENI.

The chain employs TRBV20-1 and TRBJ2-5. The CDR3 loop spans 14 amino acids. Germline assignment: CDR1 DFQATT and CDR2 SNEGSKA (reference sequence). The CDR3 reads CSASRRSNSLAQYF.

The chain employs TRBV20-1 and TRBJ2-7; the TCRdb D gene call, TRBD1, has no DNA to confirm it. The germline CDR1 and CDR2 sequences are DFQATT and SNEGSKA (reference sequence). CDR3 size: 13 residues. CDR3 residues: CSASSRADYEQYF.